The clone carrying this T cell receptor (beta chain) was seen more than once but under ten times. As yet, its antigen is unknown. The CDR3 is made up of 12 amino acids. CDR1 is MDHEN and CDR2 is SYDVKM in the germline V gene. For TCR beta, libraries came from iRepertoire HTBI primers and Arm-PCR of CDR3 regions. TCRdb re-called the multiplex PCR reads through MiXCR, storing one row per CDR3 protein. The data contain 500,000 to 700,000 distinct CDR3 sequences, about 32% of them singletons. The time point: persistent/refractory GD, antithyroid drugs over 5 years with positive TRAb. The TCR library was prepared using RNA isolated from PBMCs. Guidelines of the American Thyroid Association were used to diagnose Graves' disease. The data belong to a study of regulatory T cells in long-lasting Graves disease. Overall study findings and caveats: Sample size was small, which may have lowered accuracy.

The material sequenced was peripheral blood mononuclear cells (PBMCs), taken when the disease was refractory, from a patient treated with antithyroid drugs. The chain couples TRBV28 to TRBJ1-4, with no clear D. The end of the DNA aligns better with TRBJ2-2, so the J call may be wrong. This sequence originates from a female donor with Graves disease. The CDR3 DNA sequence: TGTGCCAGCAGTCCGACTGGGGAGGAGCTGTTTTTT. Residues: CASSPTGEELFF.